The sequence of this T cell receptor (beta chain) was determined in a study of cytomegalovirus exposure and HLA in healthy donors. Primers included in the PCR were 60 Vbeta and 13 Jbeta primers. The data were produced by immunoSEQ multiplex PCR, yet TCRdb's version contains in-frame clones alone and is incomplete. The sample carries fewer than 200,000 clones, about 80% recorded once. The CDR3 has 15 residues. The junction had 9 bases not matched to a gene; V was cut back by 2 bases and J by 5 bases. Germline CDR1 is GTSNPN and CDR2 is SVGIG (reference sequence). V usage is TRBV30 and J usage is TRBJ2-5, with 9 bases aligning to TRBD2. The sample taken for sequencing was PBMCs. The sequence derives from a girl aged 10 to 17 in good health and CMV-seropositive. The CDR3 DNA follows: TGTGCCTGGAGTCCCCGACTAGCGGCGAGGGAGACCCAGTACTTC. This encodes CAWSPRLAARETQYF.